This T cell receptor beta chain is drawn from a study of blood T cells in healthy people across ages. About this clonotype itself: The antigen remains undetermined.

At least 6 million PBMCs were isolated per sample. Study-level findings and limits: Using unsorted PBMCs precluded a conclusive naive versus antigen-experienced comparison.

The authors ran a second PCR of about 7 to 11 cycles using a sample-barcoded 5' primer and a J-beta primer mix. Every cDNA molecule carried a tag from a template-switch adaptor bearing 12 random nucleotides. TCRdb recomputed calls from the 5' RACE reads with MiXCR, one row per CDR3 protein. The table has roughly 1,500,000 distinct CDR3 sequences, about 32% seen once; the top ten hold about 11%. The CDR3 length is 17 residues. Germline V gives CDR1 LGHDT, CDR2 YNNKEL (reference sequence). V lost 4 bases to trimming and J lost 3 bases, with 19 bases between them. The chain employs TRBV3-1 and TRBJ2-1, with a tentative D call TRBD2 (5 bases). Material for sequencing was blood. This receptor was obtained from a woman aged 30 to 39 in good health. The CDR3 DNA reads as TGTGCCAGCAGCCCATCTTTACTAGAATCGAGCTACAATGAGCAGTTCTTC. As protein: CASSPSLLESSYNEQFF.